This TCR beta chain was obtained from a study of blood T cell repertoires in COVID-19 (dated by TCRdb to about 2020). Some background on the complete study: Samples covering the acute and convalescent phases of COVID-19 were provided by collaborators in the United States, Italy and Spain. The samples were drawn from two sources: the first 160 participants of the ongoing ImmuneRACE study, and fewer than 1,500 subjects contributed by 6 global collaborators. Sample metadata almost always included a de-identified subject ID, COVID-19 status, age in years and sex. The repertoires were made available in a free public database intended to serve as a resource for research on the immune response to SARS-CoV-2. Deeply sampled blood TCRbeta repertoires from subjects exposed to, actively infected with, or recovered from COVID-19 were included in the dataset. Where available, HLA class I and class II types were obtained from metadata supplied by the sample provider rather than from assay-based typing. The prospective study material was composed of cDNA or gDNA derived from T cells, B-cell-depleted T cells, or PBMCs.

The CDR3 starts with the cysteine, ends with the phenylalanine, and has 16 residues. Here the CDR3 DNA is all that survives: 48 bases in frame from base 1. Relative to germline, V is missing 5 bases and J is missing 4 bases, with 11 bases of the junction outside any gene match. CDR1 LNHNV and CDR2 YYDKDF were looked up in the germline V gene (reference sequence). TCRbeta CDR3 regions were amplified from genomic DNA using the immunoSEQ Assay, a bias-controlled multiplex PCR. The study's processing was this. Nucleated cell counts per sample were estimated from amplification of reference gene primers within the assay. Sequence reads were collapsed and filtered to measure the absolute abundance of every unique TCRbeta CDR3 rearrangement. For each sample, productive Simpson clonality was calculated as the square root of Simpson's diversity index across productive rearrangements. TCRdb carries this immuneACCESS record with in-frame sequences only. Its versions omit some clonotypes, under half of them owing to an unresolved V gene in the studies checked, with the rest unexplained. V and J calls and clone size are as listed in that table; D and trimming were resolved from the DNA. The sample table holds some 530,000 clones, of which approximately 85% were seen once. Approximately 3% of the sample is held by the ten biggest clonotypes.

Note on this clone: The antigen this receptor binds is unknown. The record has no base qualities; no much larger clone is one base away.

What the work shows at the level of the full study, not this receptor alone: The quantity of clinical and demographic metadata differed by source and by participant and was supplied without curation.

Each collaborating institution followed its own protocols to collect whole blood in K2EDTA tubes. For TCRbeta analysis, collaborator samples were shipped as frozen whole blood, as isolated PBMCs, or as DNA extracted from either sample type. Sequencing used peripheral blood. This receptor was obtained from a human donor in a cohort sampled during active COVID-19. The rearrangement combines TRBV15 with TRBJ2-3; 8 junctional bases match TRBD2. The CDR3 protein sequence reads: CATSRYGGLGADTQYF. The nucleotide sequence is TGTGCCACCAGCCGATATGGGGGACTAGGGGCAGATACGCAGTATTTT. The entire variable domain, with the stretches around the CDR3 drawn from the reference TRBV15 and TRBJ2-3 proteins, is DAMVIQNPRYQVTQFGKPVTLSCSQTLNHNVMYWYQQKSSQAPKLLFHYYDKDFNNEADTPDNFQSRRPNTSFCFLDIRSPGLGDTAMYLCATSRYGGLGADTQYFGPGTRLTVL.